These 26 T cell receptor beta chains were sequenced from one sample in a study of T cell responses to AZD1222 COVID-19 vaccine. TCRdb's copy holds only in-frame clones and misses some; the assay was immunoSEQ multiplex PCR. The sample shows about 100,000 clones, 87% of them seen only once. Sequencing used peripheral blood, obtained on day 0 of AZD1222 vaccination. All receptors come from an adult in good health.

The gene calls are TRBV2 and TRBJ1-4; a weak D match, TRBD1 (5 bases). V lost 0 bases to trimming and J lost 4 bases, with 21 bases between them. CDR3 size: 19 residues. Germline CDR1 reads SNHLY; CDR2 reads FYNNEI. CDR3 DNA: TGTGCCAGCAGTGAAGCGCCCCCCGCCCGAGGGGCGGATAATGAAAAACTGTTTTTT. It encodes CASSEAPPARGADNEKLFF.

The chain carries TRBV5-4 and TRBJ2-3; 7 bases are shared with TRBD2. The V gene's germline CDR1 is SGHNT and CDR2 YYREEE (reference sequence). Trimming took 2 bases from V and 2 from J; bases not matched to a gene: 8. This CDR3 is 16 amino acids long. This chain's CDR3 is CASSLRWGGTTDTQYF. CDR3 DNA sequence: TGTGCCAGCAGCTTAAGGTGGGGGGGGACCACAGATACGCAGTATTTT.

Regarding this clone: Additional DNA sequences in this sample encode the identical CDR3. The V gene is TRBV5-1, the J gene TRBJ1-5; TRBD1 is a possible D gene (5 bases). Per germline, CDR1 SGHRS and CDR2 YFSETQ. With 0 bases removed from V and 7 bases from J, the gap between germline ends came to 11 bases. This CDR3 is built from 14 residues. In DNA, the CDR3 is TGCGCCAGCAGCTTGGAAGGAGGGGAGCAGCCCCAGCATTTT. Amino acids: CASSLEGGEQPQHF. Variable domain in full (rest from reference TRBV5-1 and TRBJ1-5): KAGVTQTPRYLIKTRGQQVTLSCSPISGHRSVSWYQQTPGQGLQFLFEYFSETQRNKGNFPGRFSGRQFSNSRSEMNVSTLELGDSALYLCASSLEGGEQPQHFGDGTRLSIL.

This chain connects TRBV7-2 to TRBJ2-7; no reliable D call. This CDR3 region has 13 residues. Trimming removed 4 bases from V and 7 bases from J, with 14 bases in between. The V gene's germline CDR1 is SGHTA and CDR2 FQGNSA. CDR3 sequence: CASSWATPPEQYF. In nucleotides, the CDR3 is TGTGCCAGCAGCTGGGCGACTCCCCCGGAGCAGTACTTC.

This clone was seen just once. V usage is TRBV19 and J usage is TRBJ1-1; 7 bases match TRBD1. Germline loops: CDR1 LNHDA, CDR2 SQIVND (reference sequence). This CDR3 region has 15 residues. The J segment lost 0 bases and the V segment lost 5 bases, leaving 6 bases of the junction unmatched. DNA for the CDR3: TGTGCCAGTAGTTTCCACAGGGGTTTGAACACTGAAGCTTTCTTT. This gives the protein CASSFHRGLNTEAFF.

This chain uses TRBV9 with TRBJ1-1; a possible D gene is TRBD1 (5 bases). CDR1 SGDLS and CDR2 YYNGEE come from the germline V gene. CDR3 length: 15 residues. Trimming shortened V by 0 bases and J by 5 bases, and 14 bases separated the two germline ends. The CDR3 DNA sequence: TGTGCCAGCAGCGTAGGAGGGGCATTTGAGACTGAAGCTTTCTTT. Translating gives CASSVGGAFETEAFF.

V is TRBV4-3 and J is TRBJ2-1; 10 nucleotides line up with TRBD2. CDR1 is LGHNA, CDR2 YSLEER, per germline. The CDR3 contains 16 residues. The V segment lost 6 bases and the J segment 6 bases; nucleotides outside the gene matches: 11. The CDR3: CASSTHLAGEGNEQFF. In DNA form, the CDR3 reads TGCGCCAGCAGTACCCATCTAGCGGGAGAGGGCAATGAGCAGTTCTTC.

The V gene is TRBV4-1, the J gene TRBJ1-2; no clear D gene. Germline lookup yields CDR1 MGHRA and CDR2 YSYEKL. The V gene lost 0 bases and the J gene lost 12 bases, with 17 bases spanning the gap. CDR3 size: 14 residues. The CDR3 region is CASSQDYSASSHTF. The CDR3 bases are TGCGCCAGCAGCCAAGATTACTCAGCTTCCAGTCACACCTTC.

For this clone: Other DNA sequences in this specimen translate into the identical CDR3. The chain combines TRBV11-3 with TRBJ2-1; D is ambiguous. The length of the CDR3 is 14 residues. The V end lost 3 bases, the J end lost 0 bases, and 6 bases lay between the germline ends. Germline V gene data show CDR1 as SGHNT and CDR2 as YENEEA. CDR3 in amino acids: CASSLVSSYNEQFF. The CDR3 nucleotides are TGTGCCAGCAGCTTGGTGAGCTCCTACAATGAGCAGTTCTTC.

The chain employs TRBV6-5 and TRBJ2-2; 7 bases are shared with TRBD1. This CDR3 is built from 15 residues. Trimming took 8 bases from V and 5 from J; bases not matched to a gene: 11. Germline lookup yields CDR1 MNHEY and CDR2 SVGAGI. CDR3 sequence: CASRETGLKTGELFF. The CDR3 DNA reads as TGTGCCAGCCGCGAGACAGGGTTAAAAACCGGGGAGCTGTTTTTT.

A note on this clone: One end of the junction varies from germline; a read error may be responsible. The rearrangement uses TRBV7-6 and TRBJ2-2; 9 nucleotides align to TRBD1. This CDR3 region has 18 residues. The germline V gene encodes CDR1 SGHVS and CDR2 FNYEAQ. The CDR3 is CASSIATGGVWNTGELFF. The CDR3 coding sequence is TGTGCCAGCAGCATAGCGACAGGGGGGGTATGGAACACCGGGGAGCTGTTTTTT.

The chain recombines TRBV3-1 (or the pseudogene TRBV3-2) with TRBJ1-4; D is unclear. With 2 bases removed from V and 1 base from J, the gap between germline ends came to 8 bases. The CDR3 has 15 residues. Germline V gene sequence: CDR1 LGHDT, CDR2 YNNKEL (reference sequence). The CDR3 loop reads CASSQYRGTNEKLFF. DNA of the CDR3: TGTGCCAGCAGCCAATATCGGGGAACTAATGAAAAACTGTTTTTT.

This chain connects TRBV9 to TRBJ1-2; unclear D gene. V was pared by 1 base and J by 2 bases, with 3 bases between. Germline V lookup: CDR1 SGDLS, CDR2 YYNGEE. This CDR3 comprises 12 residues. For the CDR3, the DNA is TGTGCCAGCAGCGTATACAACTATGGCTACACCTTC. Translation gives CASSVYNYGYTF.

The rearrangement links TRBV7-2 to TRBJ2-5; D call uncertain. V was cut by 5 bases and J by 3 bases, with 16 bases left in between. The CDR3 contains 15 residues. CDR1 SGHTA and CDR2 FQGNSA come from the germline V gene. The CDR3 spells CASSPFGLDKETQYF. CDR3 nucleotides: TGTGCCAGCAGCCCCTTTGGGCTAGACAAAGAGACCCAGTACTTC.

The V call is TRBV29-1, the J call TRBJ2-3; D gene uncertain. Germline V gene sequence: CDR1 SQVTM, CDR2 ANQGSEA. CDR3 size: 14 residues. CDR3 protein: CSVTLGYPPDTQYF. Here the CDR3 DNA reads TGCAGTGTCACCCTTGGCTACCCCCCAGATACGCAGTATTTT.

The CDR3 is CASRSTGDSGNTIYF. Here the CDR3 DNA reads TGTGCCAGTAGATCCACAGGAGACTCTGGAAACACCATATATTTT. J is TRBJ1-3 and V is TRBV19, with D perhaps TRBD1 (5 bases). Trimming removed 6 bases from V and 0 bases from J, with 12 bases in between. The CDR3 runs 15 residues. CDR1 is LNHDA and CDR2 is SQIVND in the germline V gene (reference sequence).

The chain links TRBV15 to TRBJ1-6; no definite D call. Germline values: CDR1 LNHNV, CDR2 YYDKDF (reference sequence). This CDR3 has 15 residues. Trimming pared 5 bases from V and 6 bases from J, leaving 14 bases between. The CDR3 sequence: CATSQYRSSNSPLHF. The DNA of the CDR3 is TGTGCCACCAGCCAATATAGGTCGAGTAATTCACCCCTCCACTTT.

V is TRBV7-9 and J is TRBJ2-3; D gene unclear. The V gene's germline CDR1 is SEHNR and CDR2 FQNEAQ (reference sequence). The CDR3 covers 13 residues. V was pared by 4 bases and J by 5 bases, with 10 bases between. The DNA of the CDR3 is TGTGCCAGCAGCTCCCCTGTTATAGATACGCAGTATTTT. Translating gives CASSSPVIDTQYF.

The CDR3 loop is CASSLAMGEEKLFF. The CDR3 nucleotides are TGTGCCAGCAGCTTGGCCATGGGGGAGGAAAAACTGTTTTTT. The chain combines TRBV5-5 with TRBJ1-4; D perhaps matches TRBD1 (5 bases). The CDR3 consists of 14 residues. Deletions cut 0 bases from V and 8 bases from J, with 11 bases between. Germline-derived CDR1 and CDR2 are SGHKS and YYEKEE (reference sequence).

The rearrangement uses TRBV6-2 or TRBV6-3 and TRBJ1-5, with D possibly TRBD1 on 6 matching bases. The ends were cut back, 4 bases at V and 5 bases at J, with 18 bases in the middle. Germline V gene data show CDR1 as MNHEY and CDR2 as SVGEGT. The CDR3 has 16 residues. The CDR3 sequence: CASSSAGAQSDQPQHF. Written as DNA, the CDR3 is TGTGCCAGCAGTTCGGCAGGGGCCCAGTCAGATCAGCCCCAGCATTTT.

This clone was seen a few times. This CDR3 reads CSVRLGLNTEAFF. The CDR3 DNA follows: TGCAGCGTTAGGCTGGGATTGAACACTGAAGCTTTCTTT. The chain combines TRBV29-1 with TRBJ1-1; D is unresolved. Germline assignment: CDR1 SQVTM and CDR2 ANQGSEA. Trimming removed 5 bases at V and 0 bases at J, with 10 bases between. This CDR3 contains 13 residues. Looking up the rest from reference TRBV29-1 and TRBJ1-1 gives the full variable domain: SAVISQKPSRDICQRGTSLTIQCQVDSQVTMMFWYRQQPGQSLTLIATANQGSEATYESGFVIDKFPISRPNLTFSTLTVSNMSPEDSSIYLCSVRLGLNTEAFFGQGTRLTVV.

V gene TRBV4-3 combines with J gene TRBJ2-5; the D is unclear. Trimming took 4 bases from V and 5 from J, leaving 11 bases between them. Germline V gene data show CDR1 as LGHNA and CDR2 as YSLEER. CDR3 length equals 13 residues. Here the CDR3 reads CASSPGSAETQYF. The CDR3 DNA sequence: TGCGCCAGCAGCCCAGGCAGCGCGGAGACCCAGTACTTC.

This chain joins TRBV2 and TRBJ2-1; 10 nucleotides line up with TRBD2. The ends lost 5 bases at V and 5 bases at J; junction bases unmatched: 12. Germline loops: CDR1 SNHLY, CDR2 FYNNEI. This CDR3 is built from 17 residues. Here the CDR3 reads CASSRTASGGLDNEQFF. CDR3 coding DNA: TGTGCCAGCAGTAGAACCGCTAGCGGGGGTTTAGACAATGAGCAGTTCTTC.

The chain uses TRBV27 and TRBJ1-4; unclear D gene. The germline V and J ends were trimmed by 3 bases and 3 bases, with 20 bases remaining between them. Germline loops: CDR1 MNHEY, CDR2 SMNVEV (reference sequence). The CDR3 is made up of 18 amino acids. CDR3 bases: TGTGCCAGCAGTTTTTACGGCCTGGGAGAAGGTCCTAATGAAAAACTGTTTTTT. Translating it yields CASSFYGLGEGPNEKLFF.

V and J are TRBV18 and TRBJ1-1; TRBD1 matches 7 bases. Per the germline V gene, CDR1 is KGHSH and CDR2 is LQKENI. J lost 12 bases, V lost 3 bases, and 10 bases had no gene match. CDR3 length: 13 residues. The DNA of the CDR3 is TGTGCCAGCTCACCGACGACAGGGCCTGATACTTTCTTT. Its translation is CASSPTTGPDTFF.

Written as DNA, the CDR3 is TGCGCCAGCAGCCAAGATAGGGGCAGGTCATATGGAAACACCATATATTTT. Protein sequence: CASSQDRGRSYGNTIYF. The chain employs TRBV4-3 and TRBJ1-3; maybe TRBD1 (5 bases). V dropped 0 bases and J dropped 3 bases, with 15 bases sitting between them. The CDR3 length is 17 residues. Germline V gives CDR1 LGHNA, CDR2 YSLEER.